The rows below give T cell receptor beta chains drawn from one sample of a study of T cell responses to AZD1222 COVID-19 vaccine. Assay used: immunoSEQ multiplex PCR; TCRdb lists only in-frame clones, some missing. This repertoire shows around 110,000 clones, 80% to 90% found once; its top ten account for more than 3%. The specimen was peripheral blood, collected on day 0 of MenACWY control vaccination. All receptors come from an adult in good health. The conserved cysteine and the conserved F or W are not part of the CDR3 here.

V: TRBV5-1; J: TRBJ1-2; CDR3: ASSSRGGSYGYT
V: TRBV2; J: TRBJ2-1; CDR3: ASSAGGLNNEQF
V: TRBV7-2; J: TRBJ2-3; CDR3: ASSGQLTDTQY
V: TRBV18; J: TRBJ1-2; CDR3: ASSPRNYGYT
V: TRBV9; J: TRBJ2-7; CDR3: ASSVGSGQALRGEQY
V: TRBV2; J: TRBJ1-5; CDR3: ASSTGQGSNQPQH
V: TRBV5-1; J: TRBJ2-1; CDR3: ASSLPWTGGLNNEQF
V: TRBV20-1; J: TRBJ1-6; CDR3: SASNGPPTYNSPLH
V: TRBV25-1; J: TRBJ2-6; CDR3: ASATPGANVLT
V: TRBV29-1; J: TRBJ2-3; CDR3: SVDMKEGTDTQY
V: TRBV24-1; J: TRBJ2-1; CDR3: ATSDPRPGLSSYNEQF
V: TRBV18; J: TRBJ1-4; CDR3: ASSGTVGEKLF
V: TRBV11-2; J: TRBJ2-7; CDR3: ASSLRLEQY
V: TRBV28; J: TRBJ1-3; CDR3: ASSLGGPSGNTIY
V: TRBV19; J: TRBJ1-3; CDR3: ASSIDRANTIY
V: TRBV28; J: TRBJ2-3; CDR3: ASSLRGFTDTQY
V: TRBV6-2/TRBV6-3; J: TRBJ1-1; CDR3: ASSTASAGAF
V: TRBV7-2; J: TRBJ1-1; CDR3: ASSLPRGTEAF
V: TRBV6-2/TRBV6-3; J: TRBJ2-1; CDR3: ASNPGLAFNEQF
V: TRBV19; J: TRBJ2-7; CDR3: ASSMSGAHHEQY
V: TRBV27; J: TRBJ1-1; CDR3: ASGQGSTEAF
V: TRBV5-1; J: TRBJ2-3; CDR3: ASSLANRPEVADTQY
V: TRBV5-1; J: TRBJ2-2; CDR3: ASSLLAGGRNTGELF
V: TRBV7-2; J: TRBJ2-7; CDR3: ASSPPSGGASEQY
V: TRBV5-4; J: TRBJ2-1; CDR3: ASRSGTNPSSYNEQF
V: TRBV27; J: TRBJ1-2; CDR3: ASSLGTGVGYT
V: TRBV4-2; J: TRBJ1-1; CDR3: ASSQDPGAMNTEAF
V: TRBV5-4; J: TRBJ1-2; CDR3: ASSFEVYGYT
V: TRBV7-3; J: TRBJ2-1; CDR3: ASSLTGLAGGYNEQF
V: TRBV5-1; J: TRBJ2-2; CDR3: ASSPRGSTTGELF
V: TRBV15; J: TRBJ1-2; CDR3: ATSFRTGTGYGYT
V: TRBV18; J: TRBJ2-7; CDR3: ASSQDRGGYEQY
V: TRBV6-2/TRBV6-3; J: TRBJ1-1; CDR3: ASSPRRGLNTEAF
V: TRBV28; J: TRBJ2-7; CDR3: ASSHLGTGISYEQY
V: TRBV15; J: TRBJ2-3; CDR3: ATKAQRGVSDTQY